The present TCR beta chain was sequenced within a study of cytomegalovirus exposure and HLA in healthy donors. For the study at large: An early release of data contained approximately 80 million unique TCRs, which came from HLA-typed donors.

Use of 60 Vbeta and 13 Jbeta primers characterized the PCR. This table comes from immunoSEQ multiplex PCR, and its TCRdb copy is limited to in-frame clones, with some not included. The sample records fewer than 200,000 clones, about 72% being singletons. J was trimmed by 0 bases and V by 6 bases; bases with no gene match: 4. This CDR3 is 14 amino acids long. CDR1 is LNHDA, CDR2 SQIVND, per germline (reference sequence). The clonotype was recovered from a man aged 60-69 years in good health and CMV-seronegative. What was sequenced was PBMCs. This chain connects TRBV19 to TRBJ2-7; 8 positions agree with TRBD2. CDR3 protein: CASSPGGFSYEQYF. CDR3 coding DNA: TGTGCCAGTAGCCCGGGGGGGTTCTCCTACGAGCAGTACTTC.